Shown below are 8 T cell receptor beta chains from a single sample sequenced in a study of T cell responses to AZD1222 COVID-19 vaccine. TCRdb's copy holds only in-frame clones and misses some; the assay was immunoSEQ multiplex PCR. The sample consists of about 160,000 clones, about 90% of them appearing once. The material sequenced was peripheral blood, taken on day 0 of AZD1222 vaccination. Receptors originate from an adult in good health.

V is TRBV9 and J is TRBJ1-1; a weak D match, TRBD1 (6 bases). The CDR3 is 14 residues long. Germline assignment: CDR1 SGDLS and CDR2 YYNGEE. With 4 bases removed from V and 0 bases from J, the gap between germline ends came to 10 bases. Here the CDR3 DNA reads TGTGCCAGCAGCCCAGGGGCTGTGAACACTGAAGCTTTCTTT. Encoded protein: CASSPGAVNTEAFF.

The V and J genes are TRBV7-2 and TRBJ2-1; D call uncertain. CDR3 size: 14 residues. V was trimmed by 5 bases and J by 7 bases, leaving 15 bases between them. The germline gives CDR1 SGHTA, CDR2 FQGNSA. The CDR3 protein is CASSKDRIGNEQFF. CDR3 nucleotides: TGTGCCAGCAGCAAGGACCGGATCGGTAATGAGCAGTTCTTC.

The chain carries TRBV7-2 and TRBJ2-5; 10 nucleotides agree with TRBD2. The CDR3 extends over 16 amino acids. The V segment lost 0 bases and the J segment 5 bases; nucleotides outside the gene matches: 6. Germline CDR1 is SGHTA and CDR2 is FQGNSA. CDR3 residues: CASSLALAGGWETQYF. Written as DNA, the CDR3 is TGTGCCAGCAGCTTAGCGTTAGCGGGAGGATGGGAGACCCAGTACTTC.

The chain links TRBV30 to TRBJ2-7, with D tentatively TRBD1 (6 bases). Germline V gene sequence: CDR1 GTSNPN, CDR2 SVGIG (reference sequence). Trimming removed 4 bases at V and 4 bases at J, with 17 bases between. The CDR3 loop spans 14 amino acids. The chain's CDR3 is CAWTGQGIGYEQYF. In DNA, the CDR3 is TGTGCCTGGACCGGGCAGGGGATAGGTTACGAGCAGTACTTC.

V and J are TRBV6-5 and TRBJ2-7; D is ambiguous. This CDR3 comprises 11 residues. Looked up from germline, CDR1 is MNHEY and CDR2 is SVGAGI. With 8 bases removed from V and 5 bases from J, the gap between germline ends came to 10 bases. The CDR3 region has the DNA TGTGCCAGCTCCAGCTGGGACGAGCAGTACTTC. It specifies CASSSWDEQYF.

The chain links TRBV6-5 to TRBJ1-4, with 11 bases aligning to TRBD1. This CDR3 has 15 amino acids. V trimming: 6 bases; J trimming: 3 bases; junction bases outside the gene matches: 3. Germline values: CDR1 MNHEY, CDR2 SVGAGI. CDR3: CASRDRGLANEKLFF. DNA for the CDR3: TGTGCCAGCAGGGACAGGGGGCTGGCTAATGAAAAACTGTTTTTT.

In this sample, this clone turned up once. The chain recombines TRBV9 with TRBJ2-7; weak D call: TRBD2 (5 bases). Trimming removed 3 bases from V and 1 base from J, with 14 bases in between. This CDR3 has 15 residues. Germline CDR1 SGDLS, CDR2 YYNGEE. The CDR3 reads CASSEGDRVSYEQYF. In DNA, the CDR3 is TGTGCCAGCAGCGAGGGAGACCGGGTGTCCTACGAGCAGTACTTC.

This rearrangement joins TRBV29-1 to TRBJ2-7, with 8 bases lining up with TRBD2. Germline V gives CDR1 SQVTM, CDR2 ANQGSEA. The CDR3 is made up of 13 amino acids. J gave up 5 bases and V 5 bases, and 8 bases lay outside the gene matches. CDR3 sequence: CSVFEREPHEQYF. CDR3 sequence (DNA): TGCAGCGTTTTCGAGCGGGAGCCCCACGAGCAGTACTTC.